This T cell receptor beta chain is from a study of vaccination and CD4 T cells after COVID-19 (dated by TCRdb to the early 2020s). Broadly, across the study: The convalescent cohort comprised six males and four females, including two Hispanic individuals, seven Caucasians, two Asians and one multiracial person. Post-COVID blood samples from convalescent patients were collected a median of about 100 days after diagnosis, with a range of about 35 to 161 days. In around 9 COVID-19 convalescent patients and a handful of infection-naive healthy vaccine recipients, researchers compared the spike-specific CD4+ TCR repertoire from before mRNA vaccination with the repertoire from after. Post-vaccine blood samples were collected a median of around 2.5 months after the second vaccine dose, ranging from about 14 to 241 days. Two doses of either the Pfizer-BioNTech BNT162b2 vaccine (n=8) or the Moderna mRNA-1273 vaccine (n=2) were administered to participants. Culture stimuli were overlapping spike peptide pools from SARS-CoV-2 and from the common cold coronaviruses HCoV-NL63, HCoV-OC43 and HCoV-229E. In control cultures, a CEFX viral epitope pool was used as positive control, an HIV-1 Nef peptide pool was used as negative control, or no peptide was added.

The germline V end is reduced by 6 bases and the J end by 4 bases; junction bases left unmatched: 3. Per the germline V gene (reference sequence), LNHNV is the CDR1 and YYDKDF is the CDR2. The CDR3 numbers 13 residues from cysteine through phenylalanine. The CDR3 DNA has 39 bases and is translated from base 1. Reading the label with the study, this specimen's treatment or condition is: approximately nine-day PBMC culture with coronavirus spike peptide pools or control peptides (ViraFEST assay). The ViraFEST assay was used in the study, in which antigen-specific T cells were expanded with peptide pools and expanded clonotypes were subsequently identified by TCR sequencing. Negative nucleocapsid antibody tests taken both before and after vaccination confirmed that the healthy vaccine recipients had no prior SARS-CoV-2 infection. PBMCs were cultured at about 2 million per well in IMDM supplemented with about 5% human AB serum and about 9.6 IU/ml IL-2, with about 9 ug/ml peptide pools added. On days 3 and 7, half of the culture medium was replaced with fresh IL-2-containing medium. Once the cells had been in culture for about 10 days, the EasySep CD4+ T cell isolation kit was used to isolate CD4+ T cells by negative selection. Ficoll-Paque Plus gradient centrifugation was used to isolate PBMCs from whole blood, and the isolated PBMCs were then either used fresh or cryopreserved at -140C. Triplicate wells were generally used for each culture condition.

Library prep was done by PCR. DNA from cultured CD4+ T cells underwent TCR sequencing with the Oncomine TCR Beta short-read assay at the Johns Hopkins FTIC core. The QIAamp micro DNA kit was used to extract genomic DNA from the cultured CD4+ T cells. The Oncomine TCR Beta libraries from cultured CD4+ T cells were pooled using unique dual indexes and then sequenced on an Illumina iSeq 100. The published analysis was carried out like this. Non-productive sequences were removed, and CDR3s that did not start with C, did not end with F or W, or were shorter than 7 amino acids were discarded. The MANAFEST web application identified antigen-specific clonotypes by comparing peptide-stimulated wells against reference wells and other culture wells. An FDR below 0.05, an odds ratio above 5, and a productive frequency above 0.1% in at least two of three replicate wells were required for clones to be considered positive. Cross-reactive clonotypes were defined as significantly expanded in both SARS-CoV-2 spike wells and at least one common cold coronavirus spike condition. CDR3 homology was assessed with Levenshtein distances (stringdist) and unrooted phylogenetic trees (ape) in R version 3.6.1. TCRdb cleaned the public reads at Q25 with fastp, built clones with MiXCR and kept in-frame beta chains. A single entry per CDR3 protein holds the most common genes and DNA from its merged rows. V and J calls and clone size were set by TCRdb, not the authors. This sample has about 12,000 distinct CDR3 sequences in its table, and just over 20% of those were observed once. The ten largest clones represent less than 15% of the sample.

What the work shows at the level of the full study, not this receptor alone: An increase in the median number of SARS-CoV-2-reactive clonotypes from 20 to 25 after infection to some 40 after vaccination was observed, but the change was not found to be significant. Among convalescent patients, a median about 86% of the SARS-CoV-2-reactive clones seen after vaccination appeared only after vaccination, which suggests priming specific to the vaccine. Relatively few convalescent patients were included in the study, and early timepoints after natural infection were not analyzed. In convalescent patients, nearly all vaccine-specific clones (304 of 307) were found to be mono-reactive for SARS-CoV-2 spike rather than cross-reactive with common cold coronaviruses.

This clonotype has a handful of counts. No cognate antigen has been identified for it. No much larger clone is present one base from it, and per-base qualities are unavailable. The sample in question was CD4+ T cells from blood, cultured in vitro, obtained before SARS-CoV-2 vaccination. The TCR comes from a human donor who received a COVID-19 vaccine. The sequence is built from TRBV15 and TRBJ2-7; a stretch of 10 junction bases matches TRBD2. The bases read TGTGCCACCAGGGCTAGCGGGGGTTACGAGCAGTACTTC. This gives the protein CATRASGGYEQYF.